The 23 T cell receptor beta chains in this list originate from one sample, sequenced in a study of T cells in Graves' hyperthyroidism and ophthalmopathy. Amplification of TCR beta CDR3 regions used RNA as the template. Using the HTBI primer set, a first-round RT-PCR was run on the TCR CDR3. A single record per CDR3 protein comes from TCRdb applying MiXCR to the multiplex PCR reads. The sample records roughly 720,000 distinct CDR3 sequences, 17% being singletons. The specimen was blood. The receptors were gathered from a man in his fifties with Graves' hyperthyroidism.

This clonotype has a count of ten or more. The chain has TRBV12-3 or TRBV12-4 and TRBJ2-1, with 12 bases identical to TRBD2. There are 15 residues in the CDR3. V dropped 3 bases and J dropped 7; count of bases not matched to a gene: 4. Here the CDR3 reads CASSFPTSGRNEQFF. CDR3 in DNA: TGTGCCAGCAGTTTCCCTACTAGCGGGAGGAATGAGCAGTTCTTC.

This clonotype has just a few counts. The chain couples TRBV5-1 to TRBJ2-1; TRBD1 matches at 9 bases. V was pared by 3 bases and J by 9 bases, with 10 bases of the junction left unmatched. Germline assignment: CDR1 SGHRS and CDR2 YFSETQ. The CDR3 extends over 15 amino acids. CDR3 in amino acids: CASSSGTGSYLEQFF. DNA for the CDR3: TGCGCCAGCAGCTCTGGGACAGGGAGCTACCTTGAGCAGTTCTTC.

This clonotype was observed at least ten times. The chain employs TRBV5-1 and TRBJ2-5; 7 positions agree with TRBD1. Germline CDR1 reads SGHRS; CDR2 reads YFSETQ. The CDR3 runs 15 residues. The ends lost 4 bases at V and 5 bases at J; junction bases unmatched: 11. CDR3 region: CASSTGQSSGETQYF. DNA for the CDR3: TGCGCCAGCAGCACGGGACAGTCTTCTGGGGAGACCCAGTACTTC.

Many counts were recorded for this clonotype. DNA for the CDR3: TGTGCCAGCAGTCCCACAGGGGGCAGATCCTACGAGCAGTACTTC. It codes for CASSPTGGRSYEQYF. V and J are TRBV27 and TRBJ2-7; 9 nucleotides agree with TRBD1. Germline V gives CDR1 MNHEY, CDR2 SMNVEV (reference sequence). Trimming took 5 bases from V and 1 from J; bases not matched to a gene: 6. The CDR3 totals 15 residues.

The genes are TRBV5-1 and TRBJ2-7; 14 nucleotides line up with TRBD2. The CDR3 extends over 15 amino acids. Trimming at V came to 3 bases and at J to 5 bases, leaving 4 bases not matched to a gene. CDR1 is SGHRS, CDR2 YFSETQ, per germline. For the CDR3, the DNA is TGCGCCAGCAGCTCGGGACTAGCGGGAGTTGACGAGCAGTACTTC. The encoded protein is CASSSGLAGVDEQYF. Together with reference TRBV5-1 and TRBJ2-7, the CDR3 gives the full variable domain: KAGVTQTPRYLIKTRGQQVTLSCSPISGHRSVSWYQQTPGQGLQFLFEYFSETQRNKGNFPGRFSGRQFSNSRSEMNVSTLELGDSALYLCASSSGLAGVDEQYFGPGTRLTVT.

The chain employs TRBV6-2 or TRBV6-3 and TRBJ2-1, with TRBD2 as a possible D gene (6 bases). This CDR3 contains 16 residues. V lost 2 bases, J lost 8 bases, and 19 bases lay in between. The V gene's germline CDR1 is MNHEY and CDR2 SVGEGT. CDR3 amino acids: CASSYGSGVILDEQFF. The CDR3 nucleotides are TGTGCCAGCAGTTACGGTTCGGGAGTAATATTGGATGAGCAGTTCTTC.

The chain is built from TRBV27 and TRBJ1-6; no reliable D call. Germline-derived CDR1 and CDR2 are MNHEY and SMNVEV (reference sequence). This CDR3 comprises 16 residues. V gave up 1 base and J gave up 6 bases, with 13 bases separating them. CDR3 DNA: TGTGCCAGCAGTTTATTATCCGGGTTGGCTAATTCACCCCTCCACTTT. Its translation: CASSLLSGLANSPLHF.

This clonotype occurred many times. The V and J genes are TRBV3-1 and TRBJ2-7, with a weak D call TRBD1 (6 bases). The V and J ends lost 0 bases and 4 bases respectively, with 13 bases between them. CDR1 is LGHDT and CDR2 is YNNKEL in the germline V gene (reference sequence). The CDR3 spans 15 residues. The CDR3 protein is CASSQDRDTSYEQYF. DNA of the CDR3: TGTGCCAGCAGCCAAGATCGGGACACCTCTTACGAGCAGTACTTC.

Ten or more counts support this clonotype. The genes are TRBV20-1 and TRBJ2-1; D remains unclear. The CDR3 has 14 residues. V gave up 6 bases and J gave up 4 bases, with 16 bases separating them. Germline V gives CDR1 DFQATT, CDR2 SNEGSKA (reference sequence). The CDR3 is CSASRYSSYNEQFF. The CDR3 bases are TGCAGTGCAAGCCGGTATAGCTCTTACAATGAGCAGTTCTTC.

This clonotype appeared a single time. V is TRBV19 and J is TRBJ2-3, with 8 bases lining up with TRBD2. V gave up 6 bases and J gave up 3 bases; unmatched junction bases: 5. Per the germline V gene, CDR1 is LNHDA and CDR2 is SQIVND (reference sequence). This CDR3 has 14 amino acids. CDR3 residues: CASRVKRETDTQYF. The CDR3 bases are TGTGCCAGTAGAGTAAAGCGGGAGACAGATACGCAGTATTTT.

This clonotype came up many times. The CDR3 reads CSVGTGTDYGYTF. The CDR3 DNA reads TGCAGCGTTGGAACAGGGACCGACTATGGCTACACCTTC. The chain employs TRBV29-1 and TRBJ1-2, with D possibly being TRBD1 (6 bases). In germline, CDR1 is SQVTM, CDR2 ANQGSEA. The CDR3 spans 13 residues. V lost 4 bases and J lost 3, with 12 bases in between.

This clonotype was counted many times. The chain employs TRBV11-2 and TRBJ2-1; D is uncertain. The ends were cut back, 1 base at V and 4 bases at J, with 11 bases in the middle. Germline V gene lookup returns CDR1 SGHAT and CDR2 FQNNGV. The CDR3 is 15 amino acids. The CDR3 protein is CASSLGIDQYNEQFF. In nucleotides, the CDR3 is TGTGCCAGCAGCTTAGGGATAGACCAATACAATGAGCAGTTCTTC.

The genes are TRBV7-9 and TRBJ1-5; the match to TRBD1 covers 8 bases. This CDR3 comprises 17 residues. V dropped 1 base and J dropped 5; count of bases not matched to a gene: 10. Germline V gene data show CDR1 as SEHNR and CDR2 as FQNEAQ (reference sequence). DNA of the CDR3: TGTGCCAGCAGCTTAGAATGGGACAGGACCGTCTATCAGCCCCAGCATTTT. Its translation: CASSLEWDRTVYQPQHF.

The CDR3 reads CASSQEGDSYEQYF. The DNA of the CDR3 is TGTGCCAGCAGCCAAGAAGGGGACTCCTACGAGCAGTACTTC. This chain uses TRBV14 with TRBJ2-7, with D tentatively TRBD1 (5 bases). V was pared by 0 bases and J by 0 bases, with 6 bases between. CDR1 SGHDN and CDR2 FVKESK come from the germline V gene. The CDR3 has 14 residues.

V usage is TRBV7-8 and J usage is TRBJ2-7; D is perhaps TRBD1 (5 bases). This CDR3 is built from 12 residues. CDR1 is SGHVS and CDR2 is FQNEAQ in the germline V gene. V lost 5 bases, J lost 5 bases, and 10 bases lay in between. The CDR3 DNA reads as TGTGCCAGCAGCCCCAGGGCCCACGAGCAGTACTTC. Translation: CASSPRAHEQYF. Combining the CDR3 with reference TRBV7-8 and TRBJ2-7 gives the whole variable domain GAGVSQSPRYKVAKRGQDVALRCDPISGHVSLFWYQQALGQGPEFLTYFQNEAQLDKSGLPSDRFFAERPEGSVSTLKIQRTQQEDSAVYLCASSPRAHEQYFGPGTRLTVT.

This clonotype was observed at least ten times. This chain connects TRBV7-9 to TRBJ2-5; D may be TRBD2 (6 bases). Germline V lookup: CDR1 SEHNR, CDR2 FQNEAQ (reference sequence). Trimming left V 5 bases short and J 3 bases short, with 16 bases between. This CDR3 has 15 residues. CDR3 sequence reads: CASSPKRRVEETQYF. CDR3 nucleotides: TGTGCCAGCAGCCCTAAGAGGAGGGTTGAAGAGACCCAGTACTTC.

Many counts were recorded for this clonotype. CDR3 in amino acids: CASSPLRSSYEQYF. For the CDR3, the DNA is TGTGCCAGCTCACCACTGCGGAGCTCCTACGAGCAGTACTTC. The V and J genes are TRBV18 and TRBJ2-7; no clear D gene. The V end lost 1 base, the J end lost 0 bases, and 7 bases lay between the germline ends. Germline assignment: CDR1 KGHSH and CDR2 LQKENI. The CDR3 covers 14 residues.

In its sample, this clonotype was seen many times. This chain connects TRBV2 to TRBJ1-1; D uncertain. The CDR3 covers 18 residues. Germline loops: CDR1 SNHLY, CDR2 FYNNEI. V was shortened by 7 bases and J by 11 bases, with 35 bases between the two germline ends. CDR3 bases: TGTGCCAGCACCGAAGGGTTTTCAGTTACGGGGTTTCGTTACCCCGCTTTCTTT. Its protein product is CASTEGFSVTGFRYPAFF. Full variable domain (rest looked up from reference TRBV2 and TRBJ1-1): EPEVTQTPSHQVTQMGQEVILRCVPISNHLYFYWYRQILGQKVEFLVSFYNNEISEKSEIFDDQFSVERPDGSNFTLKIRSTKLEDSAMYFCASTEGFSVTGFRYPAFFGQGTRLTVV.

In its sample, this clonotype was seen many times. The CDR3 region is CASSYLGNQPQHF. As DNA, the CDR3 is TGTGCCAGCAGTTATTTGGGGAATCAGCCCCAGCATTTT. The genes are TRBV12-3 or TRBV12-4 and TRBJ1-5; D ambiguous. The CDR3 is 13 amino acids. V lost 4 bases, J lost 4 bases, and 8 bases lay in between.

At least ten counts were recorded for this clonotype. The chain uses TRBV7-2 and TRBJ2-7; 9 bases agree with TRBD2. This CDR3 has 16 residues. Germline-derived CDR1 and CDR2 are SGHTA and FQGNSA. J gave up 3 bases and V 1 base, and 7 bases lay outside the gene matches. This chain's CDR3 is CASSLVAGAGFYEQYF. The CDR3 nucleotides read TGTGCCAGCAGCTTAGTAGCGGGAGCGGGATTCTACGAGCAGTACTTC.

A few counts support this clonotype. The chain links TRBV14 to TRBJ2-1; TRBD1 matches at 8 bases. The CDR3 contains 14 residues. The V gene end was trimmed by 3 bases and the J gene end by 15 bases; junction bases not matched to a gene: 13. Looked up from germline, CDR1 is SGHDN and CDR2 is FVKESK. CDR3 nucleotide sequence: TGTGCCAGCAGCCAGGATTGGTTCGGACAGGGTCGGTTCTTC. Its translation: CASSQDWFGQGRFF.

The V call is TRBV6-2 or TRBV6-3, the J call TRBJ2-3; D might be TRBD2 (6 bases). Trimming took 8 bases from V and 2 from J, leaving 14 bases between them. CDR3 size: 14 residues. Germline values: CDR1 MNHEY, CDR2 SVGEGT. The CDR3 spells CASGIAANTDTQYF. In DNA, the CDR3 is TGTGCCAGCGGGATAGCGGCCAACACAGATACGCAGTATTTT.

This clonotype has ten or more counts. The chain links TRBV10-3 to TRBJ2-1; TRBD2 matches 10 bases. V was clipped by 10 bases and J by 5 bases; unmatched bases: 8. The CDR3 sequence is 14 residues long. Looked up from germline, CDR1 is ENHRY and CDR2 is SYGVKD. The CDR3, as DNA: TGTGCCACCAACTCCGGACTAGCGGACAATGAGCAGTTCTTC. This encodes CATNSGLADNEQFF.